This is a list of T cell receptor beta chains from one sample in a study of patients and donors after allogeneic stem cell transplantation. MiXCR, run by TCRdb on the RT-PCR reads, gives a single entry per CDR3 protein. Here the sample spans under 200,000 distinct CDR3 sequences, roughly 31% being singletons. Sequenced: blood, either unsorted or a sorted T cell fraction (not recorded which). All receptors come from a human donor who was either an allogeneic HSCT recipient or a stem cell or donor lymphocyte infusion donor (not recorded which). It is not recorded whose cells these are; they may come from a transplant donor. Both conserved end residues are part of each CDR3.

>TRBV5-1|TRBJ2-1
CASSLALTGLHNEQFF
>TRBV5-1|TRBJ1-1
CASSKIPRGLNTEAFF
>TRBV6-6|TRBJ1-4
CASSYLGGGLSEKLFF
>TRBV20-1|TRBJ2-7
CSARRREWKNEQYF
>TRBV11-2|TRBJ2-3
CASSLGGEDTQYF
>TRBV20-1|TRBJ2-4
CSAPLPTETKNIQYF
>TRBV7-6|TRBJ2-7
CASSLGGTAYEQYF
>TRBV27|TRBJ2-1
CASSLSGLAGSWVVDNEQFF
>TRBV20-1|TRBJ2-7
CSAREPGQLLYEQYF
>TRBV7-3|TRBJ1-1
CASSNGQGGSTEAFF
>TRBV20-1|TRBJ2-3
CSASGSGTDTQYF
>TRBV4-2|TRBJ1-4
CASSQDEKLFF
>TRBV5-5|TRBJ2-1
CASSLADEQFF
>TRBV4-1|TRBJ1-5
CASSPTEPNQPQHF
>TRBV5-1|TRBJ1-1
CASTSRGGEAFF
>TRBV2|TRBJ1-1
CASSEAARTEAFF
>TRBV2|TRBJ1-5
CASSGMASNQPQHF
>TRBV4-3|TRBJ2-3
CASSQEINAGRTDTQYF
>TRBV27|TRBJ2-1
CASHRLAGGPGNEQFF
>TRBV27|TRBJ1-2
CASSLLGSGGSYTF
>TRBV29-1|TRBJ2-1
CSVESQGASNEQFF
>TRBV7-9|TRBJ1-4
CASSSDGEKLFF
>TRBV7-7|TRBJ2-2
CASSLALAGELFF
>TRBV5-1|TRBJ1-2
CASSLVPDNYGYTF
>TRBV6-5|TRBJ2-1
CASSYSILAGPDNEQFF
>TRBV4-3|TRBJ2-5
CASSQDILAEETQYF
>TRBV7-9|TRBJ2-1
CASSLVGSWGNEQFF
>TRBV10-3|TRBJ2-7
CAIGNGLSGYEQYF
>TRBV4-3|TRBJ2-3
CASSQDRRDGPTDTQYF
>TRBV5-1|TRBJ2-7
CASSSGTAFYEQYF
>TRBV20-1|TRBJ2-5
CSARPGTDMETQYF
>TRBV20-1|TRBJ2-1
CSAIGSYNEQFF